What follows describes a single T cell receptor (beta chain). This sample stems from a study of CD8 T cells in Susac syndrome. In blood CD8+ and CD4+ T cells, TCR beta underwent sequencing. It was treatment-naive patients with stable or active relapsing-remitting disease who made up the multiple sclerosis controls. CDR3 size: 13 residues. J lost 10 bases, V lost 5 bases, and 2 bases had no gene match. Germline values: CDR1 MDHEN, CDR2 SYDVKM. cDNA came from around 0.5 to 1 ug RNA primed by random hexamers. Amplification of TCR beta CDR3 was carried out by immunoSEQ multiplex PCR, which covered 54 Vbeta and 13 Jbeta segments. TCRdb analysed the immunoSEQ multiplex PCR reads with MiXCR anew, one entry per CDR3 protein. This sample has 77,000 or so distinct CDR3 sequences, with over 85% found just once.

The source of this sequence is a human donor with multiple sclerosis. V is TRBV28 and J is TRBJ1-6; 10 positions match TRBD1. Sequencing was performed on CD8+ T cells from PBMCs. The CDR3 DNA reads TGTGCCAGCAGTGGACAGGGGGAATCACCCCTCCACTTT. This encodes CASSGQGESPLHF.